The entry that follows covers one T cell receptor (beta chain) sequence. Its antigen remains unknown. Germline is not matched at one junction end, which may reflect a read error. This record comes from a study of T cell responses to AZD1222 COVID-19 vaccine. Study-wide results and limits: Spike-specific TCR breadth and depth went up after people got two AZD1222 doses. AZD1222 recipients seropositive at baseline numbered only five or six. Sampling that yielded the repertoires occurred only after the peak T cell response.

Profiling relied on immunoSEQ multiplex PCR, and the TCRdb table lists in-frame clones only, not all of them. The sample carries around 80,000 clones, 90% to 95% recorded once. The CDR3 sequence is 14 residues long. Germline values: CDR1 SQVTM, CDR2 ANQGSEA. The sequenced sample was peripheral blood, obtained on day 0 of AZD1222 vaccination. This rearrangement joins TRBV29-1 to TRBJ1-5; 10 bases are a match to TRBD1. The source is an adult in good health. DNA for the CDR3: TGCAGCGTGACCGGGGACAGGGGCAACCAGCCCCAGCATTTT. Translated: CSVTGDRGNQPQHF.